Detailed here is one T cell receptor (beta chain). Its antigen remains unidentified. The sample comes from a study of cytomegalovirus exposure and HLA in healthy donors. Both 60 Vbeta primers and 13 Jbeta primers went into the PCR. TCRdb's table, derived via immunoSEQ multiplex PCR, lists solely in-frame clones and lacks some. The sample carries over 150,000 clones, about 80% recorded once. Whole-study findings and limits: A later analysis, which compared TCR beta chains of equal frequency, found the HLA-associated ones more clonally expanded.

The V gene's germline CDR1 is SEHNR and CDR2 FQNEAQ (reference sequence). CDR3 length: 16 amino acids. The V and J ends lost 4 bases and 6 bases, in that order; junction bases with no gene match: 14. The TCR was taken from a man aged 30 to 39 in good health and CMV-seropositive. This chain connects TRBV7-9 to TRBJ1-2; 7 bases align to TRBD1. The sample taken for sequencing was PBMCs. CDR3 residues: CASSSGRLHRGDGYTF. CDR3 nucleotides: TGTGCCAGCAGCTCCGGGCGATTACACAGGGGCGATGGCTACACCTTC.